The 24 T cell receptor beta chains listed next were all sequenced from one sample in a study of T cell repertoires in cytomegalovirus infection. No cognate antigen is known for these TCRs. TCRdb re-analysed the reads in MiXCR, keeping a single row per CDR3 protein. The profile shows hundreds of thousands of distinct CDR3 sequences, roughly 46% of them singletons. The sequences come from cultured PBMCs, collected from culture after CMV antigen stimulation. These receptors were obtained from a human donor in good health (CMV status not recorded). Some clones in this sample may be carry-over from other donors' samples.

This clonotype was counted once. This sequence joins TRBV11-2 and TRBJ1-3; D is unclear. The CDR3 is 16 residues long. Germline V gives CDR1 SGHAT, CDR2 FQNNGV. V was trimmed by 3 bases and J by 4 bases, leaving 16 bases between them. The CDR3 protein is CASSFSGYQSGNTIYF. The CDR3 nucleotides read TGTGCCAGCAGCTTTTCGGGGTATCAATCCGGAAACACCATATATTTT.

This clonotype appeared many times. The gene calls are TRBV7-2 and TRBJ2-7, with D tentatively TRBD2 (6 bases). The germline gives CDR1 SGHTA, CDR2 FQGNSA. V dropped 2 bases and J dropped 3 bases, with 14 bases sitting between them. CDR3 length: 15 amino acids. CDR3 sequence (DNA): TGTGCCAGCAGCTTATGGGGTAGCGGTCTCTACGAGCAGTACTTC. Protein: CASSLWGSGLYEQYF.

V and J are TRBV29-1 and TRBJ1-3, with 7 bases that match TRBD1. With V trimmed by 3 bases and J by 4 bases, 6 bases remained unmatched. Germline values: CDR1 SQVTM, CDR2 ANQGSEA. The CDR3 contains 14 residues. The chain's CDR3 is CSVDPTGSGNTIYF. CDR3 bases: TGCAGCGTTGATCCGACAGGGTCCGGAAACACCATATATTTT.

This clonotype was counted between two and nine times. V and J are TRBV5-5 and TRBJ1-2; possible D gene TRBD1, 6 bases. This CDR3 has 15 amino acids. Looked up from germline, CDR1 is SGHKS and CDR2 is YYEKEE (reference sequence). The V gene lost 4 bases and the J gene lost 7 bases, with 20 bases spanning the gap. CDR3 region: CASSQLKNLGAGYTF. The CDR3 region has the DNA TGTGCCAGCAGCCAGTTGAAAAACTTGGGGGCTGGCTACACCTTC.

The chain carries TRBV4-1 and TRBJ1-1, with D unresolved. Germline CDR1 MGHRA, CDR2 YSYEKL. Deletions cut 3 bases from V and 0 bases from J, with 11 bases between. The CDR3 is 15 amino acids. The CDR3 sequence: CASSQWEALNTEAFF. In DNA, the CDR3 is TGCGCCAGCAGCCAGTGGGAGGCTTTGAACACTGAAGCTTTCTTT.

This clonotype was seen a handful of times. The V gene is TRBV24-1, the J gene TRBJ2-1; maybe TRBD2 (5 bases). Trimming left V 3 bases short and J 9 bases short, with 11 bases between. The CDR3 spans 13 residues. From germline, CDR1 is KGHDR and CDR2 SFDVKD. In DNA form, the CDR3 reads TGTGCCACCAGTGATCCTAAGGCGGGTGAGCAGTTCTTC. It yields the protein CATSDPKAGEQFF.

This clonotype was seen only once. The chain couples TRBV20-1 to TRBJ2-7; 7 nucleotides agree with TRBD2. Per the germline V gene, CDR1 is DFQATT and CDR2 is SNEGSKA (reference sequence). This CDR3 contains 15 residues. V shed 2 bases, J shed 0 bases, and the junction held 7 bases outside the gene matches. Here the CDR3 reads CSARKGLADSYEQYF. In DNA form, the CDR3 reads TGCAGTGCTAGAAAGGGGCTAGCGGACTCCTACGAGCAGTACTTC.

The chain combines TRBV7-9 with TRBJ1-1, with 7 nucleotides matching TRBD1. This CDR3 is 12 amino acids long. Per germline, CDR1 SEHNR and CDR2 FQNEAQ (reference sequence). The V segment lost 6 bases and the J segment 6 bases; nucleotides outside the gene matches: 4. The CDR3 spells CASRSTGAEAFF. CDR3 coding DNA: TGTGCCAGCAGATCTACAGGGGCTGAAGCTTTCTTT.

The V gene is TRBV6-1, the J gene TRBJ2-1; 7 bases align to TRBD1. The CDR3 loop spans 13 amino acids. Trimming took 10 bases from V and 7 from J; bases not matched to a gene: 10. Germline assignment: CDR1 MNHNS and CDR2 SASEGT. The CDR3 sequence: CATHDRAGNEQFF. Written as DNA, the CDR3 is TGTGCCACCCACGACAGGGCAGGGAATGAGCAGTTCTTC.

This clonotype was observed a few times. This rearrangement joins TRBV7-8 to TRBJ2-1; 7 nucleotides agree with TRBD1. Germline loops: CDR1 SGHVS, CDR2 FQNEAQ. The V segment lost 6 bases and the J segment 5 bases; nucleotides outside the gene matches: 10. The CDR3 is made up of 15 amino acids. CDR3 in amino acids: CASSGPTGLDNEQFF. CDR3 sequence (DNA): TGTGCCAGCAGTGGCCCGACAGGGCTCGACAATGAGCAGTTCTTC. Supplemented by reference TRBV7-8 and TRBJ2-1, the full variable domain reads GAGVSQSPRYKVAKRGQDVALRCDPISGHVSLFWYQQALGQGPEFLTYFQNEAQLDKSGLPSDRFFAERPEGSVSTLKIQRTQQEDSAVYLCASSGPTGLDNEQFFGPGTRLTVL.

CDR3 in DNA: TGTGCCAGCTCACCAGAGAGCGGGAAAGAGCAGTACTTC. Protein sequence: CASSPESGKEQYF. The chain uses TRBV18 and TRBJ2-7; 7 bases map to TRBD2. There are 13 residues in the CDR3. Germline lookup yields CDR1 KGHSH and CDR2 LQKENI. With 2 bases clipped from V and 7 bases from J, the junction kept 5 bases outside the gene matches.

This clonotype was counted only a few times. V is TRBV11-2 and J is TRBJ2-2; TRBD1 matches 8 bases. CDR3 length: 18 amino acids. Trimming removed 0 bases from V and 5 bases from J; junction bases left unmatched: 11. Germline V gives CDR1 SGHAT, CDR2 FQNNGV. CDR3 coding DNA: TGTGCCAGCAGCTTAGATGGTGCCCGGACAGGGAGAACCGGGGAGCTGTTTTTT. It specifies CASSLDGARTGRTGELFF.

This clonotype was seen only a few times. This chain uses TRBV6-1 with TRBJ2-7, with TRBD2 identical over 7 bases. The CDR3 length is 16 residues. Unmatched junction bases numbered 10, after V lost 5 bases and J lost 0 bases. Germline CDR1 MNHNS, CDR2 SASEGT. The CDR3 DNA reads TGTGCCAGCAGTTATGGGACGGGGGGAAACTCCTACGAGCAGTACTTC. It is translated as CASSYGTGGNSYEQYF.

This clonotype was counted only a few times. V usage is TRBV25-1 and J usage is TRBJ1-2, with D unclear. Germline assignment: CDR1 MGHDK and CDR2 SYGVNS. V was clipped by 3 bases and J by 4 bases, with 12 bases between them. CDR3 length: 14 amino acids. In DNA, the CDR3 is TGTGCCAGCAGTGACCTCACAGATGGCTATGGCTACACCTTC. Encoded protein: CASSDLTDGYGYTF.

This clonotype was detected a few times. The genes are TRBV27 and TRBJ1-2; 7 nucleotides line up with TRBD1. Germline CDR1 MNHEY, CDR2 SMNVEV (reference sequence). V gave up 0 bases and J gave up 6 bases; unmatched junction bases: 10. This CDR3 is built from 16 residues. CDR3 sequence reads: CASSLSRGQTKDGYTF. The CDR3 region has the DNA TGTGCCAGCAGTTTATCTCGGGGACAGACCAAGGATGGCTACACCTTC.

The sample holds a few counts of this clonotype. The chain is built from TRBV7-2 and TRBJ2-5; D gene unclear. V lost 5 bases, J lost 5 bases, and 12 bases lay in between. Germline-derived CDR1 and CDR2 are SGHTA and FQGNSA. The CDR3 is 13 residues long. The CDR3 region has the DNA TGTGCCAGCAGCGCGTCCCGTGCCGAGACCCAGTACTTC. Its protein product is CASSASRAETQYF.

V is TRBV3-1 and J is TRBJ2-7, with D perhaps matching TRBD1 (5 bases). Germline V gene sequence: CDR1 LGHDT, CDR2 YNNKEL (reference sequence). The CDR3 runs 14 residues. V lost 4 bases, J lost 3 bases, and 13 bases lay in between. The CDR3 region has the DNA TGTGCCAGCAGCCGCGACAGAGAGTTCTACGAGCAGTACTTC. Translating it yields CASSRDREFYEQYF.

The DNA of the CDR3 is TGTGCCAGTAGTATAAGGGGCAACCACGAGCAGTACTTC. This sequence encodes CASSIRGNHEQYF. J is TRBJ2-7 and V is TRBV19, with D possibly matching TRBD1 (5 bases). Germline V gene sequence: CDR1 LNHDA, CDR2 SQIVND (reference sequence). The length of the CDR3 is 13 residues. The ends were cut back, 2 bases at V and 5 bases at J, with 10 bases in the middle.

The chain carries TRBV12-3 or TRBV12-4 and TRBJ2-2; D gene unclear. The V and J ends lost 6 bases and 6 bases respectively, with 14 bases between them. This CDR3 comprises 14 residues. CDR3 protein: CASSPQGVPGELFF. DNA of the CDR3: TGTGCCAGCAGCCCTCAAGGAGTACCCGGGGAGCTGTTTTTT.

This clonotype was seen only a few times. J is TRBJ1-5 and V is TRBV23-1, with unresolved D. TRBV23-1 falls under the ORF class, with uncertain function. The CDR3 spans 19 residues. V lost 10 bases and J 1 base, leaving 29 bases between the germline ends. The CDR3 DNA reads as TGCGCCAATTTAGAGGCGGGAAGGAAGTTTGGTGGCAGCAATCAGCCCCAGCATTTT. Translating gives CANLEAGRKFGGSNQPQHF.

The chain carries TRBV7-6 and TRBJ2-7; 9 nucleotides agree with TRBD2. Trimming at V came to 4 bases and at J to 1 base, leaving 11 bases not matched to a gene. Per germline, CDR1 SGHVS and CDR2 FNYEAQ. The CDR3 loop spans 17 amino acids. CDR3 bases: TGTGCCAGCAGCTGGGTAGCTAGCGGGACCGTATCCTACGAGCAGTACTTC. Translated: CASSWVASGTVSYEQYF.

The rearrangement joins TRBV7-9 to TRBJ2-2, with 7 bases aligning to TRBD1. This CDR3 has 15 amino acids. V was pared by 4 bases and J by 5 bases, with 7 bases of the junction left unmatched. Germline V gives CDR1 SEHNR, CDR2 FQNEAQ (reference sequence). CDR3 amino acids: CASSWSGTDTGELFF. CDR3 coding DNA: TGTGCCAGCAGCTGGTCCGGGACAGATACCGGGGAGCTGTTTTTT.

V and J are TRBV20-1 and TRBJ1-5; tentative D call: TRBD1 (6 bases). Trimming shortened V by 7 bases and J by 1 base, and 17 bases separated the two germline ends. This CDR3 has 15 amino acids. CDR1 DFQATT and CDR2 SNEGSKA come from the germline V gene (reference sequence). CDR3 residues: CSVRGAGISNQPQHF. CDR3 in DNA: TGCAGTGTTCGGGGGGCCGGGATAAGCAATCAGCCCCAGCATTTT.

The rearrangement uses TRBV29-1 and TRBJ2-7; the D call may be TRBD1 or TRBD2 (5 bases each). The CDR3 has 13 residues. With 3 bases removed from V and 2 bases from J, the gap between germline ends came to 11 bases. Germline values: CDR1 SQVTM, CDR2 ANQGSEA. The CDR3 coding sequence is TGCAGCGTTGAGGGGACGGATACCTACGAGCAGTACTTC. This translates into CSVEGTDTYEQYF.